These T cell receptor beta chains were read from a single sample in a study of blood T cell repertoires in COVID-19. Method: immunoSEQ multiplex PCR; TCRdb's copy keeps in-frame clones and lacks some. The table records about 200,000 clones, 94% of them present only once. The source material was peripheral blood. These receptor sequences come from a man under 40 with COVID-19, enrolled during active disease. CDR3s include the opening cysteine and the closing phenylalanine or tryptophan. Size is stated for part of the rows, as once, few or many counts, or as a class when the clone is expanded.

TRBV2,.,TRBJ2-7,13,CASRERGPYEQYF
TRBV7-7,.,TRBJ2-3,15,CASSRVAGGSDTQYF
TRBV7-2,.,TRBJ2-5,11,CASASQETQYF
TRBV18,.,TRBJ1-2,14,CASSPPGGHGGYTF
TRBV20-1,.,TRBJ2-3,16,CSASRVGGGTADTQYF
TRBV7-9,.,TRBJ2-7,15,CASSFYRDRGYEQYF
TRBV15,.,TRBJ1-2,15,CATSPRVGQGSGYTF
TRBV7-3,.,TRBJ1-2,15,CASSQPRTANYGYTF
TRBV5-4,.,TRBJ2-2,12,CASSLAPGELFF
TRBV5-1,.,TRBJ2-7,15,CASSGTGMGTYEQYF
TRBV21-1,.,TRBJ2-7,14,CASSNGQGPGEQYF
TRBV6-5,.,TRBJ1-3,14,CASSRGTGRNTIYF
TRBV5-5,.,TRBJ1-6,15,CASSLGPAYNSPLHF
TRBV2,.,TRBJ2-5,13,CASSGTYQETQYF
TRBV12-3/TRBV12-4,.,TRBJ2-7,12,CASRRGAHEQYF
TRBV14,.,TRBJ1-2,17,CASSQETGALASYGYTF
TRBV5-4,.,TRBJ2-1,15,CASSLSSDLYNEQFF
TRBV28,.,TRBJ1-4,11,CASSAQRTVFF
TRBV5-1,.,TRBJ2-3,17,CASSLATGDGGTDTQYF
TRBV5-1,.,TRBJ1-3,14,CASSRTGEGNTIYF
TRBV6-5,.,TRBJ1-3,14,CASRRGQNAHTIYF
TRBV4-1,.,TRBJ2-7,17,CASSPNPILTGAYEQYF
TRBV10-1,once,TRBJ1-2,17,CASSELWAGPTNYGYTF
TRBV5-1,.,TRBJ1-6,16,CASSLRPTGSDSPLHF
TRBV19,.,TRBJ2-7,14,CASSIGGSSYEQYF
TRBV9,.,TRBJ2-6,16,CASSTGGPSGANVLTF
TRBV6-6,.,TRBJ1-2,11,CASSPEHGYTF
TRBV15,once,TRBJ1-2,15,CATSSRGGNPNGYTF
TRBV9,.,TRBJ2-1,13,CASSVAPYNEQFF
TRBV6-5,.,TRBJ2-3,15,CASRTTSGKTDTQYF
TRBV3-1/TRBV3-2,.,TRBJ2-7,13,CASSQGGTAEQYF
TRBV5-1,.,TRBJ2-5,14,CASSLVQGRETQYF
TRBV4-1,.,TRBJ2-7,13,CASGGGPGREQYF
TRBV7-9,once,TRBJ1-2,18,CASSLGGDRVRANYGYTF
TRBV6-1,.,TRBJ2-2,13,CASSERGGVELFF